The T cell receptor (beta chain) described here comes from a study of T cells in Graves' hyperthyroidism and ophthalmopathy. Details on this clonotype: Its antigen is unidentified. A much larger clone differs from this one at a single base, so this may be a read error.

RNA transcripts provided the source from which TCR beta CDR3 regions were amplified. Using the HTBI primer set, a first-round RT-PCR was run on the TCR CDR3. TCRdb passed the multiplex PCR reads through MiXCR, listing each CDR3 protein once. The sample holds 620,000 or so distinct CDR3 sequences, more than 14% seen once. The CDR3 sequence is 15 residues long. In germline, CDR1 is MNHNS, CDR2 SASEGT. Trimming left V 5 bases short and J 3 bases short, with 14 bases between. Study-wide findings and caveats: Blood also showed most of the thyroid clonotypes that were expanded above 0.001. A model built on 13 V-J features separated ophthalmopathy from stable hyperthyroidism.

This TCR was sampled from a woman in her forties or fifties with Graves' ophthalmopathy. The sample consisted of blood. V and J are TRBV6-1 and TRBJ2-1, with D uncertain. The CDR3 bases are TGTGCCAGCAGTCCGCTCCGCGCGAGCTACAATGAGCAGTTCTTC. Translated, it gives CASSPLRASYNEQFF.